This T cell receptor beta chain was sequenced in a study of T cell responses to AZD1222 COVID-19 vaccine. Second-dose groups at about 4 or about 12 weeks were pooled. Profiling relied on immunoSEQ multiplex PCR, and the TCRdb table lists in-frame clones only, not all of them. The sample consists of roughly 150,000 clones, roughly nine tenths of them appearing once. Germline CDR1 is MDHEN and CDR2 is SYDVKM. The V gene end was trimmed by 8 bases and the J gene end by 3 bases; junction bases not matched to a gene: 4. The CDR3 runs 13 residues. V usage is TRBV28 and J usage is TRBJ1-5; 7 bases are a match to TRBD1. Specimen: peripheral blood, collected 28 days after the second AZD1222 dose. The sequence came from an adult who received the AZD1222 COVID-19 vaccine. CDR3 DNA: TGTGCCAGCGGGGGACAGTCCAATCAGCCCCAGCATTTT. Encoded protein: CASGGQSNQPQHF.